This entry lists 14 T cell receptor beta chains sequenced from one sample in a study of technical replicates of blood from a handful of donors. Data came from immunoSEQ multiplex PCR; TCRdb stores just in-frame clones and leaves some out. The sample has nearly 80,000 clones, about 92% seen once. Material: T cells isolated from PBMCs. These receptors were taken from a human donor in good health.

The J gene is TRBJ2-1, the V gene TRBV29-1, with TRBD2 matching 9 bases. Germline V lookup: CDR1 SQVTM, CDR2 ANQGSEA. This CDR3 has 14 residues. V lost 4 bases and J lost 5; bases outside the gene matches: 6. DNA for the CDR3: TGCAGCGTTGTGGTAGCGGGAGCCGACAATGAGCAGTTCTTC. Amino acid sequence: CSVVVAGADNEQFF.

The V call is TRBV29-1, the J call TRBJ1-5; D ambiguous. CDR3 length: 13 amino acids. Germline values: CDR1 SQVTM, CDR2 ANQGSEA. Between the trimmed V and J ends, which lost 5 bases and 0 bases, there was a span of 8 bases. The CDR3 DNA is TGCAGCGTTCTAGCTGGTAGCAATCAGCCCCAGCATTTT. It translates to CSVLAGSNQPQHF.

V gene TRBV6-5 combines with J gene TRBJ1-1, with D uncertain. The V and J ends lost 5 bases and 4 bases respectively, with 11 bases between them. The CDR3 sequence is 13 residues long. CDR1 MNHEY and CDR2 SVGAGI come from the germline V gene. This chain's CDR3 is CASSRPGPTEAFF. DNA of the CDR3: TGTGCCAGCAGTCGTCCAGGTCCCACTGAAGCTTTCTTT.

The chain links TRBV5-3 to TRBJ2-2; D gene uncertain. Being an ORF, TRBV5-3 has a function that is uncertain. Trimming took 2 bases from V and 6 from J, leaving 14 bases between them. This CDR3 contains 15 residues. The CDR3 coding sequence is TGTGCCAGAAGCTTAGCCGAGTTTTACGCCGGGGAGCTGTTTTTT. Its translation is CARSLAEFYAGELFF.

The chain joins TRBV13 to TRBJ2-7; 13 bases align to TRBD2. The CDR3 consists of 16 residues. Trimming removed 4 bases from V and 4 bases from J; junction bases left unmatched: 7. Germline CDR1 and CDR2: PRHDT and FYEKMQ (reference sequence). The CDR3 DNA is TGTGCCAGCAGCTCATCTCCGGGACTAGCGGGGTACGAGCAGTACTTC. As protein: CASSSSPGLAGYEQYF.

The chain recombines TRBV19 with TRBJ2-7; a weak D match, TRBD2 (5 bases). Deletions cut 5 bases from V and 4 bases from J, with 15 bases between. Germline assignment: CDR1 LNHDA and CDR2 SQIVND (reference sequence). The CDR3 contains 14 residues. CDR3 nucleotides: TGTGCCAGTAGTTTTAACGGGGTTTCGTACGAGCAGTACTTC. Protein: CASSFNGVSYEQYF.

The chain links TRBV5-1 to TRBJ2-7; possibly TRBD2 for D (5 bases). V was clipped by 0 bases and J by 4 bases, with 14 bases between them. This CDR3 is built from 15 residues. CDR1 and CDR2 from the germline V gene are SGHRS and YFSETQ. The chain's CDR3 is CASSLVRRGKYEQYF. For the CDR3, the DNA is TGCGCCAGCAGCTTGGTCCGACGGGGAAAATACGAGCAGTACTTC.

The rearrangement joins TRBV5-6 to TRBJ2-7, with 11 bases matching TRBD2. The CDR3 extends over 18 amino acids. Germline trimming cut 5 bases from V and 0 bases from J; bases unmatched to any gene: 13. Germline V gene sequence: CDR1 SGHDT, CDR2 YYEEEE. CDR3 loop: CASSVTGTSGFISYEQYF. CDR3 DNA sequence: TGTGCCAGCAGTGTCACCGGGACTAGCGGTTTTATCTCCTACGAGCAGTACTTC.

The V call is TRBV28, the J call TRBJ2-7, with 11 positions matching TRBD2. Per germline, CDR1 MDHEN and CDR2 SYDVKM. This CDR3 comprises 15 residues. The V gene end was trimmed by 2 bases and the J gene end by 2 bases; junction bases not matched to a gene: 2. CDR3 loop: CASSLLAGGPYEQYF. In DNA form, the CDR3 reads TGTGCCAGCAGTTTACTAGCGGGAGGACCCTACGAGCAGTACTTC.

The J gene is TRBJ1-4, the V gene TRBV4-1; D call uncertain. This CDR3 has 15 amino acids. V was clipped by 0 bases and J by 10 bases, with 15 bases between them. In germline, CDR1 is MGHRA, CDR2 YSYEKL. The CDR3 DNA follows: TGCGCCAGCAGCCAAGAAGGATTACCCTCGGGAAAACTGTTTTTT. This translates into CASSQEGLPSGKLFF.

The chain recombines TRBV11-2 with TRBJ1-4, with TRBD1 identical over 7 bases. J gave up 3 bases and V 4 bases, and 11 bases lay outside the gene matches. CDR3 length equals 17 residues. Germline-derived CDR1 and CDR2 are SGHAT and FQNNGV. DNA of the CDR3: TGTGCCAGCAGCTCCATTTTCCGGGACAGCTCTAATGAAAAACTGTTTTTT. Protein sequence: CASSSIFRDSSNEKLFF.

V and J are TRBV19 and TRBJ2-1, with 11 bases aligning to TRBD1. V was clipped by 4 bases and J by 3 bases; unmatched bases: 5. This CDR3 contains 16 residues. Germline loops: CDR1 LNHDA, CDR2 SQIVND (reference sequence). This chain's CDR3 is CASSTYGTGGYNEQFF. In nucleotides, the CDR3 is TGTGCCAGTAGTACATACGGGACAGGGGGCTACAATGAGCAGTTCTTC.

This chain connects TRBV29-1 to TRBJ1-2; D might be TRBD1 (6 bases). With 6 bases removed from V and 4 bases from J, the gap between germline ends came to 12 bases. This CDR3 is built from 12 residues. The V gene's germline CDR1 is SQVTM and CDR2 ANQGSEA. CDR3 residues: CSVPGTFYGYTF. CDR3 nucleotide sequence: TGCAGCGTGCCCGGGACATTCTATGGCTACACCTTC.

This clone came up a few times. The chain employs TRBV4-3 and TRBJ2-2, with a possible D match to TRBD2 (6 bases). V lost 3 bases to trimming and J lost 4 bases, with 12 bases between them. This CDR3 has 15 amino acids. CDR1 and CDR2 (germline): LGHNA, YSLEER. The CDR3 here is CASSQGLTSTGELFF. The CDR3 DNA reads as TGCGCCAGCAGCCAGGGACTGACCAGCACCGGGGAGCTGTTTTTT.